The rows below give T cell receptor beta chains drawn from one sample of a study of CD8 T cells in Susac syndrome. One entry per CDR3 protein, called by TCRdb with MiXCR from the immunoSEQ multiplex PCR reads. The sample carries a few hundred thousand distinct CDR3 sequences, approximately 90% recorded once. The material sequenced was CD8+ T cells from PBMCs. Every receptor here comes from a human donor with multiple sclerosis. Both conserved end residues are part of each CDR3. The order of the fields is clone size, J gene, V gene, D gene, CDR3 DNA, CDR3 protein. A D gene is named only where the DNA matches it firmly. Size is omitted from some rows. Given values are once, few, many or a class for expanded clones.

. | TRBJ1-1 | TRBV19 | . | TGTGCCAGTAGTATAGCGGCCGCGAACACTGAAGCTTTCTTT | CASSIAAANTEAFF
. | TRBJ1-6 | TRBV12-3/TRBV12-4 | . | TGTGCCAGCAGATCACCTAGCTCCTATAATTCACCCCTCCACTTT | CASRSPSSYNSPLHF
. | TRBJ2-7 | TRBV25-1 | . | TGTGCCAGCAGTGAATCGACTAGTTGGACCGAGCAGTACTTC | CASSESTSWTEQYF
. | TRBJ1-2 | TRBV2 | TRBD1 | TGTGCCAGCAGTCCACTGGGACAGGGGGCGCCTGGCTACACCTTC | CASSPLGQGAPGYTF
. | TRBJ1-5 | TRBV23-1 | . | TGCGCCAGCAGTCGGGCCGTAAGCAATCAGCCCCAGCATTTT | CASSRAVSNQPQHF
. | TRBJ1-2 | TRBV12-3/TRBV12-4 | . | TGTGCCAGCTCTTGGGTCACAGACGGCCCAATCGGCGGCTACACCTTC | CASSWVTDGPIGGYTF
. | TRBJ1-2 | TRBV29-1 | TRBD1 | TGCAGCGTTCTGACAGGGGAGTATGGCTACACCTTC | CSVLTGEYGYTF
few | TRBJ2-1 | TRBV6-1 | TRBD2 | TGTGCCAGCAGTCCCTCGGCTAGCGGGGGCAATGAGCAGTTCTTC | CASSPSASGGNEQFF
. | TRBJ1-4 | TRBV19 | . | TGTGCCAGCAAGCAGGGCCTCCAGATGGGAAAACTGTTTTTT | CASKQGLQMGKLFF
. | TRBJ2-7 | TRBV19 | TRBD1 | TGTGCCAGTAGTCCGGGACAGGGACAGGGGTTCTACGAGCAGTACTTC | CASSPGQGQGFYEQYF
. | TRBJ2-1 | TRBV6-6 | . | TGTGCCAGCAGTTACCTCGACCGGGATCGCGAGCAGTTCTTC | CASSYLDRDREQFF
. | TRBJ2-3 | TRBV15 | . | TGTGCCACCAGCAGAGATAAGGGTTGGGGAGATACGCAGTATTTT | CATSRDKGWGDTQYF
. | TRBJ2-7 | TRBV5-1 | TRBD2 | TGCGCCAGCAGCTTAACTAGCGCACGCTACGAGCAGTACTTC | CASSLTSARYEQYF
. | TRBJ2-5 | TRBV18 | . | TGTGCCAGCACCTACAGGGATCGGCCCCAAGAGACCCAGTACTTC | CASTYRDRPQETQYF
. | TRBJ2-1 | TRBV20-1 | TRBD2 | TGCAGTGCCCTGGGGCGGGAGTTCTACAATGAGCAGTTCTTC | CSALGREFYNEQFF
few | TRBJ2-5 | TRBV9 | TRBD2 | TGTGCCAGCAGCGTTGGGACTAGAGAGACCCAGTACTTC | CASSVGTRETQYF
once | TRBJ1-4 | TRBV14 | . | TGTGCCAGCAGCCAAGCCTTAAGAAATGAAAAACTGTTTTTT | CASSQALRNEKLFF
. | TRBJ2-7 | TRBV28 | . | TGTGCCAGCAGCCCTACCCCGGGCGTCTCCTACGAGCAGTACTTC | CASSPTPGVSYEQYF
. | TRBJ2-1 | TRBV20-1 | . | TGCAGTGCACTAAGCCCTCTCGGCAATGAGCAGTTCTTC | CSALSPLGNEQFF
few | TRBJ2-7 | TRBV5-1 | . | TGCGCCAGCAGGGACCACGGGACGGAAACGGGAATAACCGACGAGCAGTACTTC | CASRDHGTETGITDEQYF
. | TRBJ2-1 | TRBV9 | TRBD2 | TGTGCCAGCAGCGCTGGCGGGAGTACGGGGGAGCAGTTCTTC | CASSAGGSTGEQFF
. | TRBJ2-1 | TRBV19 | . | TGTGCCAGTAGTATATGGATGGAGGCCAACAATGAGCAGTTCTTC | CASSIWMEANNEQFF
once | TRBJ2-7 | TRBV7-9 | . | TGTGCCAGCAGCTTAGAGGCGGCCACCGGTCCCTACGAGCAGTACTTC | CASSLEAATGPYEQYF
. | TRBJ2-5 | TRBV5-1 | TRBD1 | TGCGCCAGCAGCTCCCCCGGGACAGGGGGCGAGACCCAGTACTTC | CASSSPGTGGETQYF
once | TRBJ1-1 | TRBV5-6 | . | TGTGCCAGCAGCTTCGGGGGCGGGAATGAAGCTTTCTTT | CASSFGGGNEAFF
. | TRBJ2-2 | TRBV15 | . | TGTGCCACCAGCAGAGGGGTCGAAGGGCACGGGGAGCTGTTTTTT | CATSRGVEGHGELFF
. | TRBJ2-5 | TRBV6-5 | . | TGTGCCAGCAGCACCACAGGGTGGGAGACCCAGTACTTC | CASSTTGWETQYF
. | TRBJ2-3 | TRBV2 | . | TGTGCCAGCAGTCGTAAGGCGTCCGACACAGATACGCAGTATTTT | CASSRKASDTDTQYF
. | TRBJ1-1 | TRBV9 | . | TGTGCCAGCAGCCCTACTGGGGTGAACACTGAAGCTTTCTTT | CASSPTGVNTEAFF
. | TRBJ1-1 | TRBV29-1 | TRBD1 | TGCAGCGTTGAAGACGCGGACAGGGGGATAAACACTGAAGCTTTCTTT | CSVEDADRGINTEAFF
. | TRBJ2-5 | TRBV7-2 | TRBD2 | TGTGCCAGCAGCCCGGGGGGTGGGGAGACCCAGTACTTC | CASSPGGGETQYF
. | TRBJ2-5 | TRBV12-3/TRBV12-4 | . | TGTGCCAGCAGTTTGGCCCTCCAAGAGACCCAGTACTTC | CASSLALQETQYF
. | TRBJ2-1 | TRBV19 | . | TGTGCCAGTATGGGGGGAGGCTCCTACAATGAGCAGTTCTTC | CASMGGGSYNEQFF
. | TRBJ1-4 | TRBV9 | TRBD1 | TGTGCCAGCAGCGTAGCGACAGGGCGGGGAGCAACTAATGAAAAACTGTTTTTT | CASSVATGRGATNEKLFF
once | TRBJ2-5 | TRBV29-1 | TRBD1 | TGCAGCGTCCAGGGGGCGATTTTGGAGACCCAGTACTTC | CSVQGAILETQYF
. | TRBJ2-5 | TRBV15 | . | TGTGCCACCACGTCGGGGAACAACCGGGAGACCCAGTACTTC | CATTSGNNRETQYF
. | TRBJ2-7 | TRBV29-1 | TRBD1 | TGCAGCGCTGCAATTATTCCAGACAGGGGGCCTTCCTACGAGCAGTACTTC | CSAAIIPDRGPSYEQYF
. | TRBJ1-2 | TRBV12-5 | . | TGTGCTAGTGGCCCCCCCGATGGCTACACCTTC | CASGPPDGYTF
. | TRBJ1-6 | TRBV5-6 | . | TGTGCCAGCAGCTCAGGAACCAATTCACCCCTCCACTTT | CASSSGTNSPLHF